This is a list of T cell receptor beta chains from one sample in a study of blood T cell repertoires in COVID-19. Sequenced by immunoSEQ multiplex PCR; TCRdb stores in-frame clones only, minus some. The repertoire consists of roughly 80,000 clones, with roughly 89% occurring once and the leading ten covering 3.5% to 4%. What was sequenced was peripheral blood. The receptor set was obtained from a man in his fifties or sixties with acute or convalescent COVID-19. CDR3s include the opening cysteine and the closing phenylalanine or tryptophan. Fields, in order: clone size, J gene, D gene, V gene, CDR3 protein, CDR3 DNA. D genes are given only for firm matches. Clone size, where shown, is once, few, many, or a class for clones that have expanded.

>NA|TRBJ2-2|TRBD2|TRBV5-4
CASSSRTSGIGGELFF
TGTGCCAGCAGCTCCCGGACTAGCGGGATCGGCGGGGAGCTGTTTTTT
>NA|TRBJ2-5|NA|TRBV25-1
CASSVIQETQYF
TGTGCCAGCAGTGTCATCCAAGAGACCCAGTACTTC
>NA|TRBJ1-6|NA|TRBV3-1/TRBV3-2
CASSQDRSPLHF
TGTGCCAGCAGCCAAGACAGGTCACCCCTCCACTTT
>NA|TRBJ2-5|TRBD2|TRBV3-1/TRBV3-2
CASSQGGAGGETQYF
TGTGCCAGCAGCCAAGGGGGGGCGGGAGGAGAGACCCAGTACTTC
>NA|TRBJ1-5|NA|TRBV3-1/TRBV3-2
CASSQHRAGYSNQPQHF
TGTGCCAGCAGCCAACACAGGGCCGGGTATAGCAATCAGCCCCAGCATTTT
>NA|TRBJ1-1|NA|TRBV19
CASDHLGGGSTEAFF
TGTGCCAGTGACCACCTGGGAGGGGGGAGCACTGAAGCTTTCTTT
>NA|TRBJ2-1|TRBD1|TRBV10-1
CASSMTGSNEQFF
TGCGCCAGCAGTATGACAGGGAGCAATGAGCAGTTCTTC
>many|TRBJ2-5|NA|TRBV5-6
CASSLRETQYF
TGTGCCAGCAGCTTGCGAGAGACCCAGTACTTC
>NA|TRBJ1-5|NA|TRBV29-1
CSVALGVNQPQHF
TGCAGCGTTGCGTTAGGGGTCAATCAGCCCCAGCATTTT
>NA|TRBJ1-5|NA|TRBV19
CASSIGGGNSNQPQHF
TGTGCCAGTAGTATAGGGGGCGGGAATAGCAATCAGCCCCAGCATTTT
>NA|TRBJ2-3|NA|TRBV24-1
CATSDSAGFSTDTQYF
TGTGCCACCAGTGACAGCGCGGGATTTAGCACAGATACGCAGTATTTT
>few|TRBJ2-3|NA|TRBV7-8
CASSLGWGLGSGTDTQYF
TGTGCCAGCAGCTTAGGGTGGGGCTTAGGGTCAGGCACAGATACGCAGTATTTT
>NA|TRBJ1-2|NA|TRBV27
CASSRQRGYGYTF
TGTGCCAGCAGTCGGCAGCGCGGGTATGGCTACACCTTC
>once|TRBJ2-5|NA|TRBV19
CASSSFAGAVRETQYF
TGTGCCAGTAGTTCTTTCGCAGGGGCGGTTCGAGAGACCCAGTACTTC
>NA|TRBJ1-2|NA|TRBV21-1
CASSKGAGNYGYTF
TGTGCCAGCAGCAAAGGTGCAGGGAATTATGGCTACACCTTC
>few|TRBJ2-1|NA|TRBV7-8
CASSLSVLRLTLSYNEQFF
TGTGCCAGCAGCTTATCCGTCTTGCGACTAACTCTCTCCTACAATGAGCAGTTCTTC
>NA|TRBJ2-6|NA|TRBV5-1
CASSLADGGWSSGANVLTF
TGCGCCAGCAGCTTGGCCGACGGGGGATGGAGCTCTGGGGCCAACGTCCTGACTTTC
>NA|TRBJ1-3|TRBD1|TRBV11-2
CASSPGTASGNTIYF
TGTGCCAGCAGCCCCGGGACAGCGTCTGGAAACACCATATATTTT
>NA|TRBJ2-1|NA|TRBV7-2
CASSPAGEQFF
TGTGCCAGCAGTCCTGCGGGCGAGCAGTTCTTC
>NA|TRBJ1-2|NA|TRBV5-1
CASTRGDQNYGYTF
TGCGCCAGCACCCGGGGGGATCAAAACTATGGCTACACCTTC
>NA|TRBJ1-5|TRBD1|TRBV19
CASKPMDRVGNQPQHF
TGTGCCAGTAAACCCATGGACAGGGTCGGCAATCAGCCCCAGCATTTT
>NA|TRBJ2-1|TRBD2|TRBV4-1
CASSQGEGGANEQFF
TGCGCCAGCAGCCAGGGGGAGGGAGGCGCCAATGAGCAGTTCTTC
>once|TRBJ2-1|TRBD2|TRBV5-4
CASSLALAGENEQFF
TGTGCCAGCAGCTTGGCCCTCGCGGGGGAGAATGAGCAGTTCTTC
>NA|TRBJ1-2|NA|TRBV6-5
CASAPHGGPYGYTF
TGTGCCAGCGCCCCTCACGGGGGGCCCTATGGCTACACCTTC
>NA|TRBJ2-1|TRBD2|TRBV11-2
CASSLVLAGGQNEQFF
TGTGCCAGCAGCTTAGTACTAGCGGGGGGGCAAAATGAGCAGTTCTTC
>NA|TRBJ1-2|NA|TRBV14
CASSQHAEAYGYTF
TGTGCCAGCAGCCAACACGCCGAAGCTTATGGCTACACCTTC
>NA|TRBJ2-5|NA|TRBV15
CATSSFVVETQYF
TGTGCCACCAGCAGCTTCGTTGTTGAGACCCAGTACTTC
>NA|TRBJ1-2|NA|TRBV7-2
CASSGRQTGNYGYTF
TGTGCCAGCAGCGGAAGACAGACGGGTAACTATGGCTACACCTTC
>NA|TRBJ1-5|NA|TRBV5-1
CASSLQAGPNQPQHF
TGCGCCAGCAGCTTGCAGGCAGGCCCGAATCAGCCCCAGCATTTT
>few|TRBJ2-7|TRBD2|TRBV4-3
CASSQDSTSGIYYF
TGCGCCAGCAGCCAAGATAGCACTAGCGGGATCTATTACTTC
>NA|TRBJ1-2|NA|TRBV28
CASSLQGPYGYTF
TGTGCCAGCAGTTTACAGGGTCCTTATGGCTACACCTTC
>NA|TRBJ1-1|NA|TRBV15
CATSREALMGPEAFF
TGTGCCACCAGCAGAGAGGCCCTGATGGGCCCTGAAGCTTTCTTT
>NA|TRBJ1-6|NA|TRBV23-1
CASTGGSGNSPLHF
TGCGCCAGCACCGGGGGATCGGGTAATTCACCCCTCCACTTT
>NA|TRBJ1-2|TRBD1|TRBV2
CASSDRGLRDGYTF
TGTGCCAGCAGTGACAGGGGGCTCAGGGATGGCTACACCTTC
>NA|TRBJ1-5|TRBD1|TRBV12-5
CASGLVIRQGAGSNQPQHF
TGTGCTAGTGGTTTGGTAATAAGGCAGGGGGCAGGGAGCAATCAGCCCCAGCATTTT
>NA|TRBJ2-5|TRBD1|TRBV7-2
CASSLGAGGTQYF
TGTGCCAGCAGCTTAGGAGCAGGGGGGACCCAGTACTTC
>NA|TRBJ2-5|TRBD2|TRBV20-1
CSASTGGAWETQYF
TGCAGTGCTAGTACCGGGGGGGCCTGGGAGACCCAGTACTTC
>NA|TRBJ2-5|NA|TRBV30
CAWSLQGGGETQYF
TGTGCCTGGAGTTTGCAGGGGGGAGGAGAGACCCAGTACTTC
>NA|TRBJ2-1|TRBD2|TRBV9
CASSVGLAGVGDEQFF
TGTGCCAGCAGCGTAGGACTAGCGGGAGTAGGAGATGAGCAGTTCTTC
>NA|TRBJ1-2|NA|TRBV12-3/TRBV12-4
CASSPFSSGYTF
TGTGCCAGCAGTCCTTTTTCGTCGGGCTACACCTTC
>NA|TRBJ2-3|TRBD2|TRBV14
CASRLAGGDTQYF
TGTGCCAGCAGACTCGCGGGGGGAGATACGCAGTATTTT
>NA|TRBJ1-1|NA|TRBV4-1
CASSQTAGDTEAFF
TGCGCCAGCAGCCAAACCGCGGGAGATACTGAAGCTTTCTTT
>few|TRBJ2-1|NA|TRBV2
CASSGTVYNEQFF
TGTGCCAGCAGTGGGACAGTTTACAATGAGCAGTTCTTC
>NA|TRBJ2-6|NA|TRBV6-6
CASTPSGANVLTF
TGTGCCAGCACTCCGTCTGGGGCCAACGTCCTGACTTTC
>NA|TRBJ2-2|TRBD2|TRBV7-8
CASSPLASGSAGELFF
TGTGCCAGCAGCCCCCTCGCTAGCGGGAGTGCCGGGGAGCTGTTTTTT
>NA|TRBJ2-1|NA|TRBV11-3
CASSNQDEQFF
TGTGCCAGCAGCAACCAGGATGAGCAGTTCTTC
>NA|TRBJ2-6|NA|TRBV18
CASSPATGIAGANVLTF
TGTGCCAGCTCACCAGCTACAGGGATAGCTGGGGCCAACGTCCTGACTTTC
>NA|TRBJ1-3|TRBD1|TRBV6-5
CASSLTGGGNTIYF
TGTGCCAGCAGCCTCACAGGGGGTGGAAACACCATATATTTT
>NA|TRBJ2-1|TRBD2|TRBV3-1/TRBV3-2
CASSPSLGTSGGSSYNEQFF
TGTGCCAGCAGCCCCTCTCTCGGGACTAGCGGGGGGTCGTCCTACAATGAGCAGTTCTTC
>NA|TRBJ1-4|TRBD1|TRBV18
CASSPPGTATNEKLFF
TGTGCCAGCTCACCACCTGGGACAGCAACTAATGAAAAACTGTTTTTT
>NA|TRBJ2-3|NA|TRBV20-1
CSATPRGTQYF
TGCAGTGCTACACCTAGGGGTACGCAGTATTTT
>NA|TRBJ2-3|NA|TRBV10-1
CASSEFEGTDTQYF
TGCGCCAGCAGTGAGTTCGAGGGCACAGATACGCAGTATTTT
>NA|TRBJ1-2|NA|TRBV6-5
CASSYSWGQTGYTF
TGTGCCAGCAGTTACTCGTGGGGGCAGACTGGCTACACCTTC
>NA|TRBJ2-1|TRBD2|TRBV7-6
CASSLLAGGPGGQFF
TGTGCCAGCAGCTTACTAGCGGGAGGCCCGGGGGGGCAGTTCTTC
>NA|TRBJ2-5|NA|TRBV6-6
CASNRPQETQYF
TGTGCCAGCAACAGGCCGCAAGAGACCCAGTACTTC